Following are 8 T cell receptor beta chains from one sample sequenced in a study of cytomegalovirus exposure and HLA in healthy donors. Amplification used 60 Vbeta primers and 13 Jbeta primers. Sequencing used immunoSEQ multiplex PCR; TCRdb keeps in-frame clones, though not all of them. Here the sample spans 150,000 to 200,000 clones, roughly 72% being singletons. Source material: PBMCs. These receptors were taken from a woman between 25 and 40 years old in good health and CMV-seropositive.

The rearrangement links TRBV7-6 to TRBJ2-1, with D maybe TRBD2 (6 bases). V lost 5 bases and J lost 0, with 17 bases in between. Germline assignment: CDR1 SGHVS and CDR2 FNYEAQ. The CDR3 contains 17 residues. CDR3 nucleotide sequence: TGTGCCAGCAGCCCCGCGATAGCGGATAGCTCCTACAATGAGCAGTTCTTC. Residues: CASSPAIADSSYNEQFF.

J is TRBJ2-7 and V is TRBV7-8; 11 positions match TRBD2. Germline values: CDR1 SGHVS, CDR2 FQNEAQ. The CDR3 has 13 amino acids. The ends lost 5 bases at V and 6 bases at J; junction bases unmatched: 3. CDR3 nucleotides: TGTGCCAGCAGCCCCGGACTAGCGGGCGAGCAGTACTTC. This codes for CASSPGLAGEQYF.

The J gene is TRBJ2-3, the V gene TRBV5-1; 10 bases line up with TRBD2. The CDR3 totals 16 residues. J gave up 0 bases and V 7 bases, and 8 bases lay outside the gene matches. The germline V gene encodes CDR1 SGHRS and CDR2 YFSETQ. The CDR3 sequence: CASLLMGLASTDTQYF. CDR3 nucleotides: TGCGCCAGCTTACTAATGGGACTAGCGAGCACAGATACGCAGTATTTT.

The chain couples TRBV6-5 to TRBJ2-1; maybe TRBD2 (6 bases). The V end lost 5 bases, the J end lost 4 bases, and 9 bases lay between the germline ends. The CDR3 covers 13 residues. The germline gives CDR1 MNHEY, CDR2 SVGAGI. For the CDR3, the DNA is TGTGCCAGCAGTGATAGCGGTTACAATGAGCAGTTCTTC. Residues: CASSDSGYNEQFF.

This chain links TRBV28 with TRBJ2-3; no clear D gene. The V end was cut by 1 base, the J end by 6 bases, with 8 bases between. Germline values: CDR1 MDHEN, CDR2 SYDVKM. The CDR3 is made up of 13 amino acids. CDR3 region: CASSLSPVDTQYF. CDR3 bases: TGTGCCAGCAGTTTATCCCCCGTGGATACGCAGTATTTT.

The V and J genes are TRBV6-1 and TRBJ1-1; tentatively, D is TRBD1 (6 bases). V was shortened by 4 bases and J by 4 bases, with 13 bases between the two germline ends. Germline CDR1 is MNHNS and CDR2 is SASEGT. The CDR3 sequence is 14 residues long. The CDR3 sequence: CASSVAGEGTEAFF. The CDR3 DNA is TGTGCCAGCAGTGTTGCAGGGGAAGGCACTGAAGCTTTCTTT.

CDR3 sequence: CASSQDMSFEAFF. In DNA form, the CDR3 reads TGCGCCAGCAGCCAAGATATGAGTTTTGAAGCTTTCTTT. This rearrangement joins TRBV4-3 to TRBJ1-1, with no clear D. V lost 0 bases, J lost 7 bases, and 9 bases lay in between. CDR1 and CDR2 (germline): LGHNA, YSLEER. The CDR3 sequence is 13 residues long.

CDR3 in amino acids: CASSLGGTREETQYF. CDR3 coding DNA: TGCGCCAGCAGCTTGGGAGGGACTAGGGAAGAGACCCAGTACTTC. The chain is built from TRBV5-1 and TRBJ2-5; TRBD2 aligns across 8 bases. With V trimmed by 0 bases and J by 3 bases, 4 bases remained unmatched. The CDR3 is 15 residues long. Germline lookup yields CDR1 SGHRS and CDR2 YFSETQ.